What follows are 13 T cell receptor beta chains derived from one specimen sequenced in a study of shared clonotypes between healthy human individuals. CD45RO-negative, CCR7-positively selected cells formed the naive CD8 fraction, excluding terminally differentiated effector memory CD45RA+ cells. The data were produced by immunoSEQ multiplex PCR, yet TCRdb's version contains in-frame clones alone and is incomplete. Found here are roughly 1,800,000 clones, about 95% of them singletons; the top ten hold more than 0.9%. Sequenced: naive CD8+ T cells sorted from blood. The receptors derive from a man aged 18-30 years in good health.

The chain combines TRBV9 with TRBJ1-6; 9 positions agree with TRBD1. The V gene's germline CDR1 is SGDLS and CDR2 YYNGEE. Trimming removed 0 bases from V and 1 base from J; junction bases left unmatched: 2. This CDR3 has 17 amino acids. The CDR3, as DNA: TGTGCCAGCAGCGTAGAGGACAGGGGATCCTATAATTCACCCCTCCACTTT. Translated, it gives CASSVEDRGSYNSPLHF.

In its sample, this clone was seen a few times. The chain recombines TRBV5-6 with TRBJ1-2; 7 bases are a match to TRBD1. This CDR3 comprises 13 residues. Trimming at V came to 4 bases and at J to 5 bases, leaving 5 bases not matched to a gene. The V gene's germline CDR1 is SGHDT and CDR2 YYEEEE. DNA of the CDR3: TGTGCCAGCAGCACCGACAGGGAGTATGGCTACACCTTC. It encodes CASSTDREYGYTF. Full variable domain (remainder filled in from reference TRBV5-6 and TRBJ1-2): DAGVTQSPTHLIKTRGQQVTLRCSPKSGHDTVSWYQQALGQGPQFIFQYYEEEERQRGNFPDRFSGHQFPNYSSELNVNALLLGDSALYLCASSTDREYGYTFGSGTRLTVV.

The gene calls are TRBV11-2 and TRBJ1-3; D perhaps matches TRBD1 (5 bases). The germline V and J ends were trimmed by 7 bases and 0 bases, with 13 bases remaining between them. The germline CDR1 and CDR2 sequences are SGHAT and FQNNGV. There are 15 residues in the CDR3. The CDR3 spells CASNRQSDSGNTIYF. The CDR3 DNA reads as TGTGCCAGCAACCGACAGTCAGACTCTGGAAACACCATATATTTT.

The rearrangement uses TRBV7-9 and TRBJ1-4; no firm D call. Trimming pared 1 base from V and 13 bases from J, leaving 13 bases between. Germline V CDR1 and CDR2: SEHNR, FQNEAQ (reference sequence). CDR3 length: 13 amino acids. CDR3 sequence reads: CASSLVADLRLFF. CDR3 nucleotide sequence: TGTGCCAGCAGCTTAGTGGCGGACTTAAGACTGTTTTTT.

As to this clone: Other DNA sequences in this specimen translate into the identical CDR3. This chain connects TRBV11-2 to TRBJ1-4; tentative D call: TRBD1 (6 bases). The V gene's germline CDR1 is SGHAT and CDR2 FQNNGV. This CDR3 is built from 14 residues. V lost 1 base and J lost 7, with 10 bases in between. The CDR3 bases are TGTGCCAGCAGCTTAGGGGGGGCTGGTGAAAAACTGTTTTTT. It translates to CASSLGGAGEKLFF.

This sequence joins TRBV27 and TRBJ2-7, with 8 positions matching TRBD2. There are 17 residues in the CDR3. In germline, CDR1 is MNHEY, CDR2 SMNVEV (reference sequence). V dropped 5 bases and J dropped 0; count of bases not matched to a gene: 12. CDR3 sequence reads: CASSPTQLAALSYEQYF. The DNA of the CDR3 is TGTGCCAGCAGTCCCACCCAACTAGCGGCACTCTCCTACGAGCAGTACTTC.

The chain is built from TRBV7-2 and TRBJ2-1, with no clear D. Germline loops: CDR1 SGHTA, CDR2 FQGNSA. The CDR3 sequence is 18 residues long. V gave up 1 base and J gave up 0 bases, with 16 bases separating them. The CDR3 DNA reads as TGTGCCAGCAGCTTAGATGTCGGCAGCATAAGCTCCTACAATGAGCAGTTCTTC. Its protein product is CASSLDVGSISSYNEQFF. Filled out from reference TRBV7-2 and TRBJ2-1, the complete variable domain reads GAGVSQSPSNKVTEKGKDVELRCDPISGHTALYWYRQSLGQGLEFLIYFQGNSAPDKSGLPSDRFSAERTGGSVSTLTIQRTQQEDSAVYLCASSLDVGSISSYNEQFFGPGTRLTVL.

CDR3 bases: TGTGCCAGTAGTTCCAGCGGGGGGGCCCTCGAGCAGTACTTC. The encoded protein is CASSSSGGALEQYF. The rearrangement links TRBV19 to TRBJ2-7; the match to TRBD2 covers 10 bases. In germline, CDR1 is LNHDA, CDR2 SQIVND (reference sequence). This CDR3 has 14 residues. J was trimmed by 6 bases and V by 5 bases; bases with no gene match: 7.

The V call is TRBV5-5, the J call TRBJ2-7; D call uncertain. The V gene's germline CDR1 is SGHKS and CDR2 YYEKEE (reference sequence). The CDR3 length is 14 residues. V was clipped by 0 bases and J by 0 bases, with 7 bases between them. The CDR3 DNA reads as TGTGCCAGCAGCTTGGCAGGCATCTCCTACGAGCAGTACTTC. It yields the protein CASSLAGISYEQYF.

V usage is TRBV19 and J usage is TRBJ2-1, with no clear D. Germline loops: CDR1 LNHDA, CDR2 SQIVND (reference sequence). The CDR3 extends over 14 amino acids. Trimming shortened V by 6 bases and J by 7 bases, and 16 bases separated the two germline ends. CDR3 sequence reads: CASSPTGGGNEQFF. The CDR3 coding sequence is TGTGCCAGTAGCCCTACGGGCGGTGGGAATGAGCAGTTCTTC.

The rearrangement joins TRBV6-6 to TRBJ1-1; 8 bases line up with TRBD1. The CDR3 extends over 16 amino acids. The V gene's germline CDR1 is MNHNY and CDR2 SVGAGI (reference sequence). V lost 6 bases to trimming and J lost 1 base; unmatched junction nucleotides: 10. CDR3 bases: TGTGCCAGCAGCCATACTCACAGGGGGACGAACACTGAAGCTTTCTTT. Translation gives CASSHTHRGTNTEAFF.

The gene calls are TRBV13 and TRBJ2-3; no firm D call. The germline CDR1 and CDR2 sequences are PRHDT and FYEKMQ (reference sequence). Between the trimmed V and J ends, which lost 2 bases and 2 bases, there was a span of 11 bases. This CDR3 is built from 15 residues. CDR3: CASSLSEELTDTQYF. The CDR3 DNA follows: TGTGCCAGCAGCTTATCTGAGGAACTCACAGATACGCAGTATTTT.

V and J are TRBV6-1 and TRBJ2-7; TRBD1 matches at 9 bases. CDR3 length equals 16 residues. Germline V gene sequence: CDR1 MNHNS, CDR2 SASEGT. V gave up 1 base and J gave up 4 bases; unmatched junction bases: 8. The CDR3 bases are TGTGCCAGCAGTGAAGAGTTACAGGGGGCCCCATACGAGCAGTACTTC. Translation gives CASSEELQGAPYEQYF.